Described below is a single TCR beta chain sequence and its context. The target of this receptor is not known. Within one base of it there is no much larger clone, and no base qualities were kept. The time point label corresponds to: cycle 1 day 1 (C1D1), immediately before nivolumab initiation. Relapse after autologous stem cell transplantation had occurred in all trial patients, and cohorts A, B and C were distinguished by prior brentuximab vedotin exposure. The trial cohort included around 56 patients with relapsed/refractory classical Hodgkin lymphoma, and each patient had a best overall response of complete response, partial response or progressive disease. Trial patients were treated with single-agent nivolumab in the multi-cohort phase II CheckMate 205 trial. An independent review committee assessed best overall response using the 2007 International Working Group response criteria. Trial PBMCs were collected immediately before nivolumab initiation (C1D1) and during therapy at cycle 2 day 1 and cycle 4 day 1. Peripheral blood was collected in 8 mL Vacutainer Cell Preparation Tubes, from which PBMCs were isolated by centrifugation and then cryopreserved.

This sample was included in a study of PD-1 blockade in classical Hodgkin lymphoma (dated by TCRdb to between 2020 and 2021). Concerning the study at large: Nivolumab dosing was 3 mg/kg intravenously every 2 weeks, continuing until either disease progression or unacceptable toxicity. To define a peripheral blood immune signature of response to PD-1 blockade in classical Hodgkin lymphoma, the study combined TCR beta sequencing with CyTOF.

Genomic DNA was extracted with the Qiagen DNeasy kit from unsorted PBMCs and from negatively selected CD4+ and CD8+ fractions. TCR beta CDR3 regions were subjected to amplification by immunoSEQ multiplex PCR with primers that anneal to V and J segments. A synthetic immune receptor repertoire was used to minimize amplification bias, and any residual bias was removed computationally once sequencing was done. The original methods were these. Repertoire diversity was quantified as the Shannon entropy index using custom Python scripts. Unsorted, CD4+ and CD8+ repertoires were analyzed separately, except in combined analyses where CD4+ and CD8+ sequences were merged in silico. A clone was considered expanded if an increase in frequency of at least 2-fold after treatment relative to C1D1 was found, and a pseudocount of 0.5 was applied to clones undetected at baseline. Singleton clones were defined as clones with 0 or 1 copy at C1D1, and non-singleton clones were defined as clones with 2 or more copies. Clones expanded in unsorted samples were annotated as CD4+, CD8+ or unknown by matching protein sequences in sorted samples from the same patient. Wilcoxon tests on paired samples were used to test diversity changes from C1D1 to C4D1. Sourced from immuneACCESS, this table was stored by TCRdb with only in-frame sequences that have V and J called. A share of the clones is absent; for the studies checked, an unresolved V gene accounts for under half, and the remainder has no known explanation. V and J calls plus clone size are reproduced from that table; the DNA served to infer D and trimming. In all, the sample holds fewer than 55,000 clones, and about nine tenths of those were seen once. Roughly 9.7% of the sample is taken by the ten largest.

Points the paper makes about the study in general: Trial patients achieving complete response had baseline diversity similar to newly diagnosed patients, whereas partial responders and progressors had significantly lower diversity. The study covered only a single clinical trial cohort, and the causes of the repertoire differences, possibly disease activity or prior therapy, were still not defined. Diversity was lower in patients who began nivolumab less than 1 year after ASCT, so these patients were left out of later analyses to avoid confounding by immune reconstitution. Baseline TCR diversity was reported as lower in newly diagnosed patients than in healthy donors, and lower still in relapsed/refractory patients. CD4+ but not CD8+ TCR diversity rose significantly by C4D1 (p=0.0027 vs p=0.16), most apparent in complete responders (p=0.02).

The junction shows trimming of 8 bases on V and 4 bases on J, plus 7 bases between the germline ends. Taken from the germline V gene, the CDR1 and CDR2 loops are MDHEN and SYDVKM. The CDR3, from cysteine to phenylalanine, totals 11 residues. Only CDR3 DNA remains: 33 bases, in frame from the first base. The receptor's source is a human donor with classical Hodgkin lymphoma. The starting material was peripheral blood mononuclear cells (PBMCs), obtained at baseline. The V and J genes are TRBV28 and TRBJ2-3; the D gene cannot be named for sure. The DNA reads as follows: TGTGCCAGCTCCAAGGCAGATACGCAGTATTTT. Its protein reads: CASSKADTQYF.